This TCR beta chain was recovered during a study of regulatory T cells in long-lasting Graves disease. Per germline, CDR1 MNHEY and CDR2 SVGEGT. V dropped 8 bases and J dropped 4; count of bases not matched to a gene: 6. The CDR3 covers 14 residues. Regarding time point: persistent/refractory GD, antithyroid drugs over 5 years with positive TRAb. Generation of the TCR library employed RNA extracted from PBMCs. Combining iRepertoire HTBI primers with Arm-PCR of CDR3 regions, the authors built TCR beta libraries. One entry per CDR3 protein results from TCRdb running MiXCR on the multiplex PCR reads. The sample has under 350,000 distinct CDR3 sequences, 22% seen once. The table lists this clonotype with many counts.

Material: peripheral blood mononuclear cells (PBMCs), obtained when the disease was refractory, from a patient treated with antithyroid drugs. The chain links TRBV6-2 or TRBV6-3 to TRBJ2-5; 11 bases map to TRBD2. The clonotype comes from a female donor with Graves disease. The CDR3 spells CASELAGVGETQYF. CDR3 coding DNA: TGTGCCAGCGAACTAGCGGGAGTGGGAGAGACCCAGTACTTC.